Included here is one T cell receptor beta chain sequence, with context. Sequencing used immunoSEQ multiplex PCR; TCRdb keeps in-frame clones, though not all of them. Here the sample spans more than 50,000 clones, 90% to 95% being singletons. This entry is derived from a study of T cell changes during pregnancy in multiple sclerosis. Germline trimming cut 0 bases from V and 5 bases from J; bases unmatched to any gene: 5. Germline V gene sequence: CDR1 LNHNV, CDR2 YYDKDF (reference sequence). The CDR3 contains 16 residues. The origin of this receptor is a female donor with multiple sclerosis, enrolled in a pregnancy study. The chain combines TRBV15 with TRBJ2-7; 12 bases fit TRBD2. The sequences come from peripheral blood, collected before pregnancy. The CDR3, as DNA: TGTGCCACCAGCAGAGAGTGGCTAGCGGGGGGGAACGAGCAGTACTTC. This codes for CATSREWLAGGNEQYF.